This T cell receptor beta chain was found in a study of follicular helper T cells after annual influenza vaccination. Study summary: Across the 2013-2014, 2014-2015 and 2015-2016 vaccination seasons, some subjects were resampled. Study results and limitations: Yearly vaccinations repeatedly recalled conserved clonotypes in ICOS+CD38+ cTfh. Plasmablast frequency change correlated with clonality change in ICOS+CD38+ cTfh.

Notes on this clone: Its antigen remains unknown.

Time point of the sample: 2015-2016 season, 7 days after influenza vaccination. Sorted blood CD4 subsets were sequenced before and after adults received seasonal inactivated influenza vaccine. Assay: immunoSEQ multiplex PCR; the TCRdb copy retains only in-frame clones and omits some. The sample yields 8,500 to 11,000 clones, over 65% seen once. This clonotype originated in an adult who received the influenza vaccine. The sequencing here drew on CXCR5- memory CD4+ T cells sorted from blood, taken 7 days after influenza vaccination.

The CDR3 loop is CSVEWENTEAFF. The CDR3 DNA reads TGCAGCGTTGAGTGGGAGAACACTGAAGCTTTCTTT. The chain uses TRBV29-1 and TRBJ1-1, with unresolved D. The CDR3 runs 12 residues. Trimming removed 3 bases from V and 1 base from J, with 6 bases in between. CDR1 SQVTM and CDR2 ANQGSEA come from the germline V gene.